The 6 T cell receptor beta chains listed next were all sequenced from one sample in a study of cytomegalovirus exposure and HLA in healthy donors. In the PCR, 60 Vbeta and 13 Jbeta primers were used. Only in-frame clones appear in the TCRdb table, and some are missing; sequencing was by immunoSEQ multiplex PCR. The sample lists around 190,000 clones; 80% were seen once. The sequenced sample consisted of PBMCs. The receptors come from a woman in her 40s in good health and CMV-seronegative.

The chain employs TRBV5-1 and TRBJ1-1, with 7 bases aligning to TRBD1. CDR1 is SGHRS and CDR2 is YFSETQ in the germline V gene. The CDR3 spans 13 residues. The J segment lost 5 bases and the V segment lost 4 bases, leaving 5 bases of the junction unmatched. The CDR3 region is CASSTTGETEAFF. The CDR3 DNA reads TGCGCCAGCAGCACTACAGGGGAGACTGAAGCTTTCTTT.

This sequence joins TRBV19 and TRBJ2-5; 11 nucleotides match TRBD2. With V trimmed by 5 bases and J by 5 bases, 13 bases remained unmatched. The CDR3 is made up of 17 amino acids. CDR1 and CDR2 (germline): LNHDA, SQIVND (reference sequence). The CDR3 sequence is CASSPRRTSGLGETQYF. As DNA, the CDR3 is TGTGCCAGTAGTCCTCGTAGGACTAGCGGGTTGGGGGAGACCCAGTACTTC. The entire variable domain, with the rest obtained from reference TRBV19 and TRBJ2-5, is as follows: DGGITQSPKYLFRKEGQNVTLSCEQNLNHDAMYWYRQDPGQGLRLIYYSQIVNDFQKGDIAEGYSVSREKKESFPLTVTSAQKNPTAFYLCASSPRRTSGLGETQYFGPGTRLLVL.

The chain is built from TRBV6-1 and TRBJ2-7, with D maybe TRBD1 (6 bases). The CDR3 totals 13 residues. V lost 6 bases and J 3 bases, leaving 12 bases between the germline ends. Germline V CDR1 and CDR2: MNHNS, SASEGT. The CDR3 spells CASRMTGRYEQYV. The CDR3 region has the DNA TGTGCCAGCAGGATGACAGGACGCTACGAGCAGTACGTC.

As concerns this clone: Additional DNA sequences in this sample encode the identical CDR3. The DNA for the CDR3 is TGTGCCAGCAGCTCAGGACTTCAAGAGACCCAGTACTTC. Its translation is CASSSGLQETQYF. The chain combines TRBV7-3 with TRBJ2-5; D is possibly TRBD2 (5 bases). This CDR3 is built from 13 residues. Trimming shortened V by 4 bases and J by 2 bases, and 8 bases separated the two germline ends. Per germline, CDR1 SGHTA and CDR2 FQGTGA.

The rearrangement uses TRBV4-2 and TRBJ2-2; D possibly corresponds to TRBD1 (5 bases). The V end lost 1 base, the J end lost 0 bases, and 12 bases lay between the germline ends. The germline V gene has CDR1 LGHNA and CDR2 YNFKEQ. The CDR3 sequence is 17 residues long. CDR3 nucleotide sequence: TGTGCCAGCAGCCAAGGCTGGGGCCAGTCGAACACCGGGGAGCTGTTTTTT. It yields the protein CASSQGWGQSNTGELFF.

The V and J genes are TRBV19 and TRBJ1-1; D is perhaps TRBD1 (5 bases). The V and J ends lost 3 bases and 0 bases respectively, with 11 bases between them. The CDR3 covers 15 residues. Germline V gene sequence: CDR1 LNHDA, CDR2 SQIVND (reference sequence). The CDR3: CASSIQGYMNTEAFF. CDR3 DNA: TGTGCCAGTAGTATCCAGGGCTACATGAACACTGAAGCTTTCTTT.